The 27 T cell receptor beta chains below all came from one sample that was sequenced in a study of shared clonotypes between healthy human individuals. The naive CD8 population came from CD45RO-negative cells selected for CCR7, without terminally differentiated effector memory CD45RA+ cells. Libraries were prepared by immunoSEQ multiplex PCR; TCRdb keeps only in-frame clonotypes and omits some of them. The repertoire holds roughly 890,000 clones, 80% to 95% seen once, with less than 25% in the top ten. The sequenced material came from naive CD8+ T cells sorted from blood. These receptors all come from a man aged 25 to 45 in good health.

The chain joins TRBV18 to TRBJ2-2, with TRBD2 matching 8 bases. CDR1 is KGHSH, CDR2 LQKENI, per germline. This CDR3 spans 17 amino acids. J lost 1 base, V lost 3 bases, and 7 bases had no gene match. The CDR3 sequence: CASSPSGGEKNTGELFF. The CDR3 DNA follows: TGTGCCAGCTCACCCAGCGGGGGCGAAAAGAACACCGGGGAGCTGTTTTTT.

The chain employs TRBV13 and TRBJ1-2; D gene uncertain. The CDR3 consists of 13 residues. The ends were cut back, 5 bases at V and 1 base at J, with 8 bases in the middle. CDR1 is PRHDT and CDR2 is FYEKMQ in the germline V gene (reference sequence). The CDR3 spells CASSPTDNYGYTF. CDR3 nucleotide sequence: TGTGCCAGCAGCCCTACAGATAACTATGGCTACACCTTC.

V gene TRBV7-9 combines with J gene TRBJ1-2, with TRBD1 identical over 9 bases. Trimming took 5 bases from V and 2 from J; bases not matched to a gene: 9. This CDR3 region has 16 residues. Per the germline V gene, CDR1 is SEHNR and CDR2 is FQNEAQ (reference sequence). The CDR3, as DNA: TGTGCCAGCAGCCCAACCCCCGGGACAGGGAACTATGGCTACACCTTC. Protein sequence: CASSPTPGTGNYGYTF. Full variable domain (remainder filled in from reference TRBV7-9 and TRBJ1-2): DTGVSQNPRHKITKRGQNVTFRCDPISEHNRLYWYRQTLGQGPEFLTYFQNEAQLEKSRLLSDRFSAERPKGSFSTLEIQRTEQGDSAMYLCASSPTPGTGNYGYTFGSGTRLTVV.

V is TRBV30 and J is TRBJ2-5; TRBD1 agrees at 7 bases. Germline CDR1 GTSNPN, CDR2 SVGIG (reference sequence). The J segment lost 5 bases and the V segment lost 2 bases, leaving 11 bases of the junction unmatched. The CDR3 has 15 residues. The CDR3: CAWSPGTVSWETQYF. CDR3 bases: TGTGCCTGGAGTCCCGGGACAGTCTCTTGGGAGACCCAGTACTTC. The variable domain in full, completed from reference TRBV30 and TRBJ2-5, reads SQTIHQWPATLVQPVGSPLSLECTVEGTSNPNLYWYRQAAGRGLQLLFYSVGIGQISSEVPQNLSASRPQDRQFILSSKKLLLSDSGFYLCAWSPGTVSWETQYFGPGTRLLVL.

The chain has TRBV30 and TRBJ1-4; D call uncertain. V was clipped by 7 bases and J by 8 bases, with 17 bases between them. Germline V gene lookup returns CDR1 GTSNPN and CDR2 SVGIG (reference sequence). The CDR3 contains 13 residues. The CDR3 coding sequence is TGTGCCTCCCCGTTAGGAGGTTTAGAAAAACTGTTTTTT. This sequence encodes CASPLGGLEKLFF.

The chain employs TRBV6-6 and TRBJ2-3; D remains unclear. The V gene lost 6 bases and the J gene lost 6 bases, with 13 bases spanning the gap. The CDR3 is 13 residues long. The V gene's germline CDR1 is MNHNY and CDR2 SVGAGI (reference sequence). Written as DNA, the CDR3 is TGTGCCAGCAGCCTTCGGCCCGCGGATACGCAGTATTTT. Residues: CASSLRPADTQYF.

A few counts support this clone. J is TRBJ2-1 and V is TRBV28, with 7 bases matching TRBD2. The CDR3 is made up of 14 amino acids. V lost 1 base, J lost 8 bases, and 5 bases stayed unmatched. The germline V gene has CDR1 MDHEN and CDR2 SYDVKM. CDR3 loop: CASSLFRGSYEQFF. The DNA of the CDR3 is TGTGCCAGCAGTTTATTCCGCGGGAGTTATGAGCAGTTCTTC.

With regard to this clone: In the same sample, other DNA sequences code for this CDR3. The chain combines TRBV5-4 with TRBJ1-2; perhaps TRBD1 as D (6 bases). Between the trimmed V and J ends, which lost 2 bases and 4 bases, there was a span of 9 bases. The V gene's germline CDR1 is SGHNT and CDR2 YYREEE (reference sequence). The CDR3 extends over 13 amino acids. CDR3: CASSLQGGYGYTF. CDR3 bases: TGTGCCAGCAGCTTACAGGGTGGCTATGGCTACACCTTC.

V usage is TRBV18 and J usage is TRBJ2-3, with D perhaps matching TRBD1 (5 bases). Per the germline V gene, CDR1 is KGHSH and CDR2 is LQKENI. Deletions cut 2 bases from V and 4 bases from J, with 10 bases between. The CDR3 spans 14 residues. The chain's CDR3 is CASSPARDPDTQYF. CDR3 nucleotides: TGTGCCAGCTCACCAGCCAGGGATCCAGATACGCAGTATTTT.

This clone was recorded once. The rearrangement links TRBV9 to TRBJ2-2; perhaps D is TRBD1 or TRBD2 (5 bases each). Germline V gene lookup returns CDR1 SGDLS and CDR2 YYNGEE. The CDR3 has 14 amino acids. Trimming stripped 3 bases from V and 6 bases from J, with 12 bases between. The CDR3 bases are TGTGCCAGCAGCGAAAGGGGAGTTGCCGGGGAGCTGTTTTTT. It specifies CASSERGVAGELFF.

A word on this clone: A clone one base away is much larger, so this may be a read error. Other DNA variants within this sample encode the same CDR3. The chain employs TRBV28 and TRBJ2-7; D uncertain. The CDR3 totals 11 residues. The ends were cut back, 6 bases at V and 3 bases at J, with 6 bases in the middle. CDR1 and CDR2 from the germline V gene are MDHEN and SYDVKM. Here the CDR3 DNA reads TGTGCCAGCAGCTCCTACTACGAGCAGTACTTC. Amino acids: CASSSYYEQYF.

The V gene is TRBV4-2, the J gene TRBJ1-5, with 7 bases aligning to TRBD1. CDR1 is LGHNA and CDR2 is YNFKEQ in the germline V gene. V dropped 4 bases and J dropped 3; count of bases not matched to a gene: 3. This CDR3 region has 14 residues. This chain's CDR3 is CASSRTGVNQPQHF. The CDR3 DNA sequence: TGTGCCAGCAGCCGAACAGGGGTCAATCAGCCCCAGCATTTT.

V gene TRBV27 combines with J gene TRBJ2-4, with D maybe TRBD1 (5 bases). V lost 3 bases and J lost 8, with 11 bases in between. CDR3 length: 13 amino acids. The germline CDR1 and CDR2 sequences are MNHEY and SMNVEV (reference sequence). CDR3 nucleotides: TGTGCCAGCAGTTTTAGCAGGGCGGACATTCAGTACTTC. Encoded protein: CASSFSRADIQYF.

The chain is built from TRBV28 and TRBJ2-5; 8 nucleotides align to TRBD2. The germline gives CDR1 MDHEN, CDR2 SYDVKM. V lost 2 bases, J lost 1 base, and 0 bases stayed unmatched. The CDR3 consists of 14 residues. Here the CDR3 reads CASSLGTSQETQYF. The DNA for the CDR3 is TGTGCCAGCAGTTTAGGGACTAGCCAAGAGACCCAGTACTTC.

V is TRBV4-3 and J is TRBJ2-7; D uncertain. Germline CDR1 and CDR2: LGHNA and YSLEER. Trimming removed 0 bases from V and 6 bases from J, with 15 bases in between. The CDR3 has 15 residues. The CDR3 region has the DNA TGCGCCAGCAGCCAAGACGCGGCTAGTTTTAGCGAGCAGTACTTC. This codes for CASSQDAASFSEQYF.

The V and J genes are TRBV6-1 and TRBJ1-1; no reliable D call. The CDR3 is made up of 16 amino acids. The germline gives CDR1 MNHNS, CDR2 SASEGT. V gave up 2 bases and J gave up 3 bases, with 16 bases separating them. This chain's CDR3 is CASSELHQITDTEAFF. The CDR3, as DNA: TGTGCCAGCAGTGAACTACATCAGATTACGGACACTGAAGCTTTCTTT.

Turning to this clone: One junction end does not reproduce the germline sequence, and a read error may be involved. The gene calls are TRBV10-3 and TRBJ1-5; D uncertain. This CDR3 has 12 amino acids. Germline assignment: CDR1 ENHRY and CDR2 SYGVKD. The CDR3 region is CAIGSGNQPQHF. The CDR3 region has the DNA TGTGCCATCGGTAGTGGCAACCAGCCCCAGCATTTT.

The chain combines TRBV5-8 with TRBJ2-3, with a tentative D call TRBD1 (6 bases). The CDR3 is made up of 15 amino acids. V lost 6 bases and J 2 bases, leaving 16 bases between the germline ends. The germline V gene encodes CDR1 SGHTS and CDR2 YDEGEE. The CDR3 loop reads CASTMWTVNTDTQYF. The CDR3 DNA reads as TGTGCCAGCACCATGTGGACAGTAAACACAGATACGCAGTATTTT.

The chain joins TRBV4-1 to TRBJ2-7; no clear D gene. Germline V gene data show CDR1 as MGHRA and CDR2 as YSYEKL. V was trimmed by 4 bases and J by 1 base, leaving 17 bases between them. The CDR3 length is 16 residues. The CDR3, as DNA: TGCGCCAGCAGCCCCCGTGAAGCGCAATTTTCCTACGAGCAGTACTTC. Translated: CASSPREAQFSYEQYF.

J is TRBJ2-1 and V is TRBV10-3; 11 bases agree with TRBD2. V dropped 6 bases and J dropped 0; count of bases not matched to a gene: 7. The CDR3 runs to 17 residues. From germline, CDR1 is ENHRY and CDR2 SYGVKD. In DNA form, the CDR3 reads TGTGCCATCAGCCAGGGGACTAGCGGAAGCTCCTACAATGAGCAGTTCTTC. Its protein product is CAISQGTSGSSYNEQFF.

The CDR3 region is CASSTGGWINEQYF. CDR3 bases: TGTGCCAGTAGTACAGGGGGTTGGATCAACGAGCAGTACTTC. The chain is built from TRBV27 and TRBJ2-7; 8 bases fit TRBD1. The trim removed 9 bases at V and 5 bases at J, leaving 12 bases unmatched. CDR3 length: 14 residues. Germline-derived CDR1 and CDR2 are MNHEY and SMNVEV (reference sequence).

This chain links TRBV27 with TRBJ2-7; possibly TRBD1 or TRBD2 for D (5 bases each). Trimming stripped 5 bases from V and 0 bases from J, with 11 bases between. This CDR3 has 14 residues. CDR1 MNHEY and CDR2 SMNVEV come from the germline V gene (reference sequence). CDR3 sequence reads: CASSPGPSSYEQYF. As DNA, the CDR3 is TGTGCCAGCAGTCCGGGACCGAGCTCCTACGAGCAGTACTTC.

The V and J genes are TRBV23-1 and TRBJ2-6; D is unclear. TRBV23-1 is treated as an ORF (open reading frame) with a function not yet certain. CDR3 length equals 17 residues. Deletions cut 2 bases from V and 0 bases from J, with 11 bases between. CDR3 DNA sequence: TGCGCCAGCAGTCAAGTCAGGCGAAGCTCTGGGGCCAACGTCCTGACTTTC. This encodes CASSQVRRSSGANVLTF.

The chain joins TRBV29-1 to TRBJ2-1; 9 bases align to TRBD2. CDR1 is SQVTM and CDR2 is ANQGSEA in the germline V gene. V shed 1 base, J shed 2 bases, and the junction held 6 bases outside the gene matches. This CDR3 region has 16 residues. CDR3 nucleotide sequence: TGCAGCGTTGAAGTTGCAGCGGGAGGTGCCTACAATGAGCAGTTCTTC. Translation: CSVEVAAGGAYNEQFF.

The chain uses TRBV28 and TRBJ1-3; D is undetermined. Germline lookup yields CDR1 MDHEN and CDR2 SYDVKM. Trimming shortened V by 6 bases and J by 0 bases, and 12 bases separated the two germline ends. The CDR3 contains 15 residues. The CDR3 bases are TGTGCCAGCAGCCCGTCATTCGCCTCTGGAAACACCATATATTTT. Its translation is CASSPSFASGNTIYF.

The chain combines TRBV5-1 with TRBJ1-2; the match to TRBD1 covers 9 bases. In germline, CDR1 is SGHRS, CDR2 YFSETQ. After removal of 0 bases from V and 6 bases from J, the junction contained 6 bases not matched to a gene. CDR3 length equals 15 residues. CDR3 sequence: CASSLAPQGANGYTF. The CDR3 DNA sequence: TGCGCCAGCAGCTTGGCCCCACAGGGGGCGAATGGCTACACCTTC.

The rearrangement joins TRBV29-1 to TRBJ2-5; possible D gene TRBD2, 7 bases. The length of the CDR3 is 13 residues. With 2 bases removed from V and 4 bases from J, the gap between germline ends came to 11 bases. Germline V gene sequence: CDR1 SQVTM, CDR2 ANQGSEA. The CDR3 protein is CSVETGRGETQYF. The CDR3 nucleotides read TGCAGCGTTGAAACAGGGAGGGGAGAGACCCAGTACTTC.